This TCR beta chain came from a study of graft-versus-host responses after intestinal transplantation. Of note for this clone: No antigen is known for it.

The CDR3 covers 15 residues. CDR1 is SGHNT, CDR2 YYREEE, per germline (reference sequence). The ends were cut back, 4 bases at V and 1 base at J, with 9 bases in the middle. The study's findings and limits: Patients who carried graft-donor T cell macrochimerism also had high graft-versus-host to host-versus-graft clonal ratios in their allografts.

Sequencing was performed with immunoSEQ multiplex PCR; in TCRdb, only in-frame clones are kept and a portion is missing. The sample lists about 88,000 clones; about 90% were seen once. Material: unstimulated CD4+ T cells sorted from spleen or lymph node cells, obtained before intestinal transplant. The chain is built from TRBV5-4 and TRBJ2-6; possible D gene TRBD1, 6 bases. The receptor was isolated from a human donor who received an intestinal transplant. The CDR3 spells CASSLQGSGANVLTF. The CDR3 DNA reads as TGTGCCAGCAGCCTACAGGGATCTGGGGCCAACGTCCTGACTTTC. Combining the CDR3 with reference TRBV5-4 and TRBJ2-6 gives the whole variable domain ETGVTQSPTHLIKTRGQQVTLRCSSQSGHNTVSWYQQALGQGPQFIFQYYREEENGRGNFPPRFSGLQFPNYSSELNVNALELDDSALYLCASSLQGSGANVLTFGAGSRLTVL.